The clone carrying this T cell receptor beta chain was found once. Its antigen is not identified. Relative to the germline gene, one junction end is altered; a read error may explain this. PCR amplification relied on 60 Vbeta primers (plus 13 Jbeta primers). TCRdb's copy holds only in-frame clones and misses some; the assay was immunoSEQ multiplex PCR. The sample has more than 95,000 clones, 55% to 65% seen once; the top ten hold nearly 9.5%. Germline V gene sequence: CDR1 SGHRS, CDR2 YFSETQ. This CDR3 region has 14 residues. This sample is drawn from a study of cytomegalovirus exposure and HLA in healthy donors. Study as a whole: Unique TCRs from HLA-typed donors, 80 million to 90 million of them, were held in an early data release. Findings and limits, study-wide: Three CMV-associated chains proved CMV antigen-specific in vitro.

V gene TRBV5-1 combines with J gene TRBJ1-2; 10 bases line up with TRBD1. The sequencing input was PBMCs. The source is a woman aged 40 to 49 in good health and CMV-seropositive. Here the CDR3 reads CASSLGTGGYGYPF. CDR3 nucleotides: TGCGCCAGCAGCTTGGGGACAGGGGGATATGGCTACCCCTTC.